A single sample is the source of the 17 T cell receptor beta chains below, sequenced in a study of cytomegalovirus exposure and HLA in healthy donors. The method was immunoSEQ multiplex PCR; TCRdb's version includes in-frame clones alone and lacks a portion of them. The table has some 190,000 clones, 86% seen once. The sequenced sample consisted of PBMCs. Source of these receptors: a woman between 18 and 29 years old in good health and CMV-seronegative.

The genes are TRBV5-4 and TRBJ1-1; D remains unclear. CDR1 SGHNT and CDR2 YYREEE come from the germline V gene (reference sequence). The CDR3 is made up of 14 amino acids. Trimming removed 3 bases from V and 4 bases from J, with 13 bases in between. CDR3 loop: CASSSRVGGTEAFF. CDR3 bases: TGTGCCAGCAGCTCGCGGGTGGGTGGCACTGAAGCTTTCTTT.

This clone was seen just once. V and J are TRBV27 and TRBJ2-7; possibly TRBD2 for D (6 bases). CDR1 MNHEY and CDR2 SMNVEV come from the germline V gene (reference sequence). V lost 7 bases to trimming and J lost 0 bases, with 13 bases between them. This CDR3 comprises 14 residues. The CDR3 spells CASKGLISSYEQYF. The DNA of the CDR3 is TGTGCCAGCAAGGGACTTATCAGCTCCTACGAGCAGTACTTC.

This chain connects TRBV15 to TRBJ2-6; D perhaps matches TRBD2 (6 bases). The CDR3 spans 16 residues. The V end lost 1 base, the J end lost 2 bases, and 9 bases lay between the germline ends. Germline values: CDR1 LNHNV, CDR2 YYDKDF (reference sequence). For the CDR3, the DNA is TGTGCCACCAGCAGAGCGGCGGGACCTGGGGCCAACGTCCTGACTTTC. The encoded protein is CATSRAAGPGANVLTF.

The J gene is TRBJ1-1, the V gene TRBV2; D may be TRBD1 (6 bases). The V end was cut by 5 bases, the J end by 1 base, with 11 bases between. The CDR3 is 14 amino acids. The V gene's germline CDR1 is SNHLY and CDR2 FYNNEI. CDR3 region: CASSPDRPNTEAFF. The DNA for the CDR3 is TGTGCCAGCAGTCCCGACAGGCCGAACACTGAAGCTTTCTTT.

The chain carries TRBV7-2 and TRBJ2-3, with D perhaps TRBD1 (5 bases). Germline V gives CDR1 SGHTA, CDR2 FQGNSA. The CDR3 extends over 14 amino acids. V lost 4 bases, J lost 7 bases, and 15 bases lay in between. The CDR3 DNA reads TGTGCCAGCAGCTCCCCAGGCGACAGTCATACGCAGTATTTT. Its protein product is CASSSPGDSHTQYF.

The V call is TRBV18, the J call TRBJ1-2; no firm D call. This CDR3 is built from 15 residues. Germline V gene lookup returns CDR1 KGHSH and CDR2 LQKENI. Trimming cost V 2 bases and J 6 bases, with 16 bases left between them. This chain's CDR3 is CASSPYNRDNHGYTF. CDR3 DNA sequence: TGTGCCAGCTCACCATACAATAGAGACAACCATGGCTACACCTTC.

This clone occurred once. This sequence joins TRBV9 and TRBJ1-2, with 7 bases that match TRBD1. The junction had 16 bases not matched to a gene; V was cut back by 10 bases and J by 4 bases. The CDR3 has 15 residues. Germline CDR1 and CDR2: SGDLS and YYNGEE. In nucleotides, the CDR3 is TGTGCCTCAACCCCCGGGACAGTTCACTCCTATGGCTACACCTTC. Translated, it gives CASTPGTVHSYGYTF.

The chain recombines TRBV19 with TRBJ2-1; D is unresolved. The CDR3 covers 11 residues. V was clipped by 8 bases and J by 4 bases, with 6 bases between them. Germline values: CDR1 LNHDA, CDR2 SQIVND (reference sequence). Here the CDR3 DNA reads TGTGCCAGTCCGTTTTACAATGAGCAGTTCTTC. It encodes CASPFYNEQFF.

The genes are TRBV10-3 and TRBJ2-1; 9 bases align to TRBD2. V lost 10 bases to trimming and J lost 3 bases; unmatched junction nucleotides: 7. There are 14 residues in the CDR3. The germline CDR1 and CDR2 sequences are ENHRY and SYGVKD. CDR3 sequence reads: CATYQAGGYNEQFF. In DNA form, the CDR3 reads TGTGCCACCTATCAAGCGGGGGGCTACAATGAGCAGTTCTTC.

This chain connects TRBV11-3 to TRBJ2-6; no definite D call. V was shortened by 5 bases and J by 1 base, with 9 bases between the two germline ends. CDR3 length: 15 residues. Germline CDR1 SGHNT, CDR2 YENEEA. CDR3 in amino acids: CASSVGVSGANVLTF. The CDR3 region has the DNA TGTGCCAGCAGCGTAGGCGTATCTGGGGCCAACGTCCTGACTTTC.

The chain uses TRBV19 and TRBJ2-2; tentatively, D is TRBD2 (6 bases). The CDR3 contains 16 residues. The V end was cut by 3 bases, the J end by 8 bases, with 19 bases between. Germline V lookup: CDR1 LNHDA, CDR2 SQIVND (reference sequence). The CDR3 protein is CASSMLARGFAGELFF. CDR3 nucleotides: TGTGCCAGTAGTATGCTAGCGCGGGGTTTTGCTGGGGAGCTGTTTTTT.

This chain joins TRBV5-1 and TRBJ1-6; no clear D. The CDR3 runs 14 residues. V was cut by 0 bases and J by 8 bases, with 9 bases left in between. Germline CDR1 is SGHRS and CDR2 is YFSETQ. CDR3 residues: CASSLDPPDSPLHF. The CDR3 region has the DNA TGCGCCAGCAGCTTGGACCCTCCAGATTCACCCCTCCACTTT.

This clone was counted a few times. This chain connects TRBV2 to TRBJ2-7, with D perhaps TRBD2 (6 bases). V was cut by 6 bases and J by 6 bases, with 15 bases left in between. Germline V gives CDR1 SNHLY, CDR2 FYNNEI. CDR3 length equals 13 residues. The CDR3 DNA is TGTGCCAGCAGAAGACTAGTTCCCGTCGAGCAGTACTTC. Amino acid sequence: CASRRLVPVEQYF.

The chain links TRBV5-1 to TRBJ1-1; no firm D call. CDR3 length: 12 residues. Trimming cost V 4 bases and J 11 bases, with 15 bases left between them. Germline values: CDR1 SGHRS, CDR2 YFSETQ. This CDR3 is CASSQDTVNAFF. The CDR3 DNA follows: TGCGCCAGCAGCCAAGACACGGTGAACGCTTTCTTT.

This chain joins TRBV19 and TRBJ2-7; TRBD1 matches at 12 bases. This CDR3 contains 15 residues. V dropped 3 bases and J dropped 6; count of bases not matched to a gene: 6. Germline V gene data show CDR1 as LNHDA and CDR2 as SQIVND (reference sequence). The CDR3 loop is CASSIAGTGGFEQYF. CDR3 bases: TGTGCCAGTAGTATCGCCGGGACAGGGGGCTTCGAGCAGTACTTC.

V gene TRBV7-9 combines with J gene TRBJ1-1; TRBD1 is a possible D gene (5 bases). Trimming took 5 bases from V and 0 from J, leaving 16 bases between them. This CDR3 spans 16 amino acids. Germline CDR1 is SEHNR and CDR2 is FQNEAQ (reference sequence). CDR3 region: CASSPQGRGMNTEAFF. DNA for the CDR3: TGTGCCAGCAGCCCGCAAGGGCGGGGGATGAACACTGAAGCTTTCTTT. Full variable domain (rest looked up from reference TRBV7-9 and TRBJ1-1): DTGVSQNPRHKITKRGQNVTFRCDPISEHNRLYWYRQTLGQGPEFLTYFQNEAQLEKSRLLSDRFSAERPKGSFSTLEIQRTEQGDSAMYLCASSPQGRGMNTEAFFGQGTRLTVV.

This chain links TRBV6-6 with TRBJ1-1; a weak D match, TRBD1 (5 bases). CDR1 is MNHNY and CDR2 is SVGAGI in the germline V gene (reference sequence). There are 12 residues in the CDR3. Deletions cut 5 bases from V and 1 base from J, with 5 bases between. CDR3 DNA sequence: TGTGCCAGCAGTACAGGGAACACTGAAGCTTTCTTT. Amino acids: CASSTGNTEAFF.